The 2 T cell receptor beta chains reported below all come from one sample, sequenced in a study of T cell clonality in common variable immunodeficiency. The repertoire was sequenced with immunoSEQ multiplex PCR; TCRdb's copy has only in-frame clones and lacks some. Listed for the sample are approximately 50,000 clones, none seen a single time. Sequenced sample: peripheral blood mononuclear cells. The source is a person aged 18 to 75 in good health.

There are many counts of this clone. The read ends 3 residues before the CDR3 terminus; that terminus is restored from the germline J gene. The chain joins TRBV20-1 to TRBJ2-7; possibly TRBD1 for D (6 bases). Trimming took off 6 bases at V and 3 bases at J, with 12 bases between the two ends. Germline lookup yields CDR1 DFQATT and CDR2 SNEGSKA (reference sequence). This CDR3 comprises 12 residues. The CDR3 bases that were read are TGCAGTGCCTTCGTCAGGGGCTACGAG. Translation: CSAFVRGYE. The CDR3 in full is CSAFVRGYEQYF.

Comment on this clone: The read ends 3 residues shy of where the CDR3 ends; the end is completed using the germline J gene. The chain uses TRBV19 and TRBJ1-2; D is possibly TRBD1 (6 bases). CDR1 LNHDA and CDR2 SQIVND come from the germline V gene (reference sequence). The CDR3 sequence is 12 residues long. This CDR3 is CASSTSGDDYTF. The CDR3 bases that were read are TGTGCCAGTAGTACATCAGGGGACGAC.